These 13 T cell receptor beta chains were all obtained from the same sample, sequenced in a study of shared clonotypes between healthy human individuals. The data were produced by immunoSEQ multiplex PCR, yet TCRdb's version contains in-frame clones alone and is incomplete. This table holds some 2.1 million clones, about 95% found once. Terminally differentiated effector memory CD45RA+ cells were excluded by CCR7 positive selection of CD45RO-negative cells. Sequencing was performed on naive CD8+ T cells sorted from blood. These receptors came from a man between 18 and 35 years old in good health.

The chain has TRBV10-3 and TRBJ1-2; D is ambiguous. Germline CDR1 reads ENHRY; CDR2 reads SYGVKD. The CDR3 loop spans 15 amino acids. The V end lost 3 bases, the J end lost 4 bases, and 15 bases lay between the germline ends. The DNA for the CDR3 is TGTGCCATCAGTGAACCACTTGACGATAGCTATGGCTACACCTTC. Its protein is CAISEPLDDSYGYTF.

This sequence joins TRBV6-4 and TRBJ1-2, with D tentatively TRBD1 (5 bases). Per germline, CDR1 MRHNA and CDR2 SNTAGT. The ends were cut back, 8 bases at V and 4 bases at J, with 14 bases in the middle. The CDR3 totals 13 residues. CDR3 nucleotide sequence: TGTGCCAGCGGAGGAGACAGAGTCTATGGCTACACCTTC. Amino acid sequence: CASGGDRVYGYTF.

A note on this clone: This sample also contains other DNA sequences that code for the same CDR3. The chain employs TRBV9 and TRBJ2-3; no definite D call. Germline CDR1 and CDR2: SGDLS and YYNGEE. V dropped 5 bases and J dropped 2 bases, with 9 bases sitting between them. The CDR3 sequence is 13 residues long. CDR3 coding DNA: TGTGCCAGCAGGGGGTTATCCACAGATACGCAGTATTTT. Translated: CASRGLSTDTQYF.

V usage is TRBV19 and J usage is TRBJ2-1; 7 nucleotides agree with TRBD1. Germline V lookup: CDR1 LNHDA, CDR2 SQIVND (reference sequence). V trimming: 8 bases; J trimming: 4 bases; junction bases outside the gene matches: 2. The CDR3 contains 12 residues. The CDR3 region is CASSDRYNEQFF. CDR3 nucleotide sequence: TGTGCCAGTTCGGACAGGTACAATGAGCAGTTCTTC.

The J gene is TRBJ2-7, the V gene TRBV6-6; 9 bases align to TRBD2. The CDR3 totals 15 residues. The germline gives CDR1 MNHNY, CDR2 SVGAGI (reference sequence). J gave up 4 bases and V 0 bases, and 4 bases lay outside the gene matches. DNA for the CDR3: TGTGCCAGCAGTTACTCTCCTAGCGGGACATACGAGCAGTACTTC. As protein: CASSYSPSGTYEQYF.

The chain uses TRBV11-2 and TRBJ2-7; D may be TRBD2 (5 bases). V was pared by 1 base and J by 6 bases, with 10 bases between. CDR1 is SGHAT and CDR2 is FQNNGV in the germline V gene. This CDR3 has 13 residues. The CDR3 region is CASSLVGEGEQYF. CDR3 nucleotide sequence: TGTGCCAGCAGCTTAGTAGGAGAGGGCGAGCAGTACTTC.

This clone was counted only a few times. The chain combines TRBV21-1 with TRBJ1-3. TRBV21-1 is assigned pseudogene status. The CDR3 is 10 residues long. Here the CDR3 DNA reads TGTGCCAGCAGCATCCCCACCATATATTTT. Translated, it gives CASSIPTIYF.

The chain recombines TRBV12-5 with TRBJ2-1; maybe TRBD2 (5 bases). Trimming took 6 bases from V and 9 from J, leaving 15 bases between them. This CDR3 region has 13 residues. Germline CDR1 is LGHNT and CDR2 is FRNRAP. The CDR3, as DNA: TGTGCTAGTGGCTCGGACTTGGTAATTGAGCAGTTCTTC. The encoded protein is CASGSDLVIEQFF.

The chain carries TRBV6-5 and TRBJ2-7; D possibly corresponds to TRBD2 (6 bases). This CDR3 is built from 15 residues. The ends were cut back, 2 bases at V and 3 bases at J, with 14 bases in the middle. The V gene's germline CDR1 is MNHEY and CDR2 SVGAGI. The CDR3 region is CASSYRRDLGYEQYF. In nucleotides, the CDR3 is TGTGCCAGCAGTTACAGGCGGGACTTGGGCTACGAGCAGTACTTC.

The genes are TRBV19 and TRBJ2-5; D gene unclear. This CDR3 has 14 residues. Germline CDR1 reads LNHDA; CDR2 reads SQIVND (reference sequence). Between the trimmed V and J ends, which lost 0 bases and 3 bases, there was a span of 8 bases. CDR3 bases: TGTGCCAGTAGTATAGATCTTTTAGAAGAGACCCAGTACTTC. Protein: CASSIDLLEETQYF.

The J gene is TRBJ2-7, the V gene TRBV9, with a weak D call TRBD1 (5 bases). The CDR3 covers 12 residues. The germline CDR1 and CDR2 sequences are SGDLS and YYNGEE. V lost 3 bases to trimming and J lost 6 bases, with 10 bases between them. Here the CDR3 reads CASSGDSSEQYF. In nucleotides, the CDR3 is TGTGCCAGCAGCGGAGACAGTAGCGAGCAGTACTTC.

The chain combines TRBV7-9 with TRBJ2-7; 10 bases line up with TRBD2. This CDR3 contains 15 residues. Germline V gene sequence: CDR1 SEHNR, CDR2 FQNEAQ (reference sequence). Germline trimming cut 0 bases from V and 3 bases from J; bases unmatched to any gene: 2. CDR3 protein: CASSLAPSGSYEQYF. The CDR3 DNA follows: TGTGCCAGCAGCTTAGCGCCTAGCGGGAGCTACGAGCAGTACTTC.

The chain uses TRBV7-9 and TRBJ1-4; TRBD1 aligns across 7 bases. CDR1 is SEHNR, CDR2 FQNEAQ, per germline (reference sequence). The junction had 4 bases not matched to a gene; V was cut back by 1 base and J by 14 bases. The CDR3 is made up of 12 amino acids. The CDR3 protein is CASSLGDSILFF. For the CDR3, the DNA is TGTGCCAGCAGCTTAGGGGACAGTATTCTGTTTTTT. The complete variable domain, with remaining parts taken from reference TRBV7-9 and TRBJ1-4, reads DTGVSQNPRHKITKRGQNVTFRCDPISEHNRLYWYRQTLGQGPEFLTYFQNEAQLEKSRLLSDRFSAERPKGSFSTLEIQRTEQGDSAMYLCASSLGDSILFFGSGTQLSVL.